The 18 T cell receptor beta chains listed next were all sequenced from one sample in a study of Tregs in tolerant kidney transplant recipients. Assay used: immunoSEQ multiplex PCR; TCRdb lists only in-frame clones, some missing. The sample records roughly 86,000 clones, over 85% being singletons. Related graft donors supplied nonmyeloablative bone marrow transplants, and mixed chimerism was transient. Sequencing used CD4+ T cells from blood (PBMCs), obtained 12 months after the transplant. The receptors were gathered from a human patient who received a combined kidney and bone marrow transplant. Some T cells may be transferred from the graft donor.

This clone appeared a single time. J is TRBJ1-1 and V is TRBV30; D unresolved. The germline gives CDR1 GTSNPN, CDR2 SVGIG (reference sequence). Trimming left V 1 base short and J 6 bases short, with 15 bases between. The CDR3 sequence is 14 residues long. The CDR3 reads CAWSETRVGAEAFF. DNA of the CDR3: TGTGCCTGGAGTGAGACGAGGGTCGGGGCTGAAGCTTTCTTT.

This clone was seen a few times. The rearrangement links TRBV18 to TRBJ1-3; tentative D call: TRBD1 (5 bases). Germline loops: CDR1 KGHSH, CDR2 LQKENI. With 3 bases removed from V and 0 bases from J, the gap between germline ends came to 9 bases. The CDR3 sequence is 15 residues long. The CDR3 protein is CASSPRQISGNTIYF. The CDR3 bases are TGTGCCAGCTCACCCAGACAGATCTCTGGAAACACCATATATTTT.

In its sample, this clone was seen once. This chain joins TRBV19 and TRBJ1-2, with a possible D match to TRBD1 (5 bases). CDR1 is LNHDA and CDR2 is SQIVND in the germline V gene (reference sequence). CDR3 length: 16 residues. V gave up 4 bases and J gave up 3 bases, with 18 bases separating them. The CDR3 region has the DNA TGTGCCAGTAGTAGAGTTCCTCAGGGAATCGACTATGGCTACACCTTC. Residues: CASSRVPQGIDYGYTF.

A note on this clone: The same CDR3 can be traced to other DNA sequences in this sample. The chain joins TRBV5-4 to TRBJ1-6; the D is unclear. The ends were cut back, 4 bases at V and 5 bases at J, with 13 bases in the middle. In germline, CDR1 is SGHNT, CDR2 YYREEE (reference sequence). This CDR3 is built from 15 residues. For the CDR3, the DNA is TGTGCCAGCAGCCGATCGGGGTCGGATAATTCACCCCTCCACTTT. It specifies CASSRSGSDNSPLHF.

The J gene is TRBJ2-7, the V gene TRBV4-1, with 8 bases fitting TRBD1. The CDR3 totals 15 residues. The trim removed 3 bases at V and 5 bases at J, leaving 9 bases unmatched. Germline CDR1 and CDR2: MGHRA and YSYEKL. The CDR3 DNA is TGCGCCAGCAGCCAGGCCGGGACAGGTTTGGACGAGCAGTACTTC. As protein: CASSQAGTGLDEQYF.

V is TRBV11-2 and J is TRBJ2-3; a weak D match, TRBD2 (5 bases). V gave up 0 bases and J gave up 4 bases, with 14 bases separating them. The CDR3 has 16 residues. Per germline, CDR1 SGHAT and CDR2 FQNNGV. This CDR3 reads CASSLEVRVRADTQYF. CDR3 nucleotides: TGTGCCAGCAGCTTAGAGGTTAGGGTGCGGGCAGATACGCAGTATTTT.

The chain carries TRBV11-3 and TRBJ2-3; TRBD1 agrees at 7 bases. V was pared by 3 bases and J by 0 bases, with 3 bases of the junction left unmatched. The CDR3 is made up of 15 amino acids. From germline, CDR1 is SGHNT and CDR2 YENEEA. This CDR3 reads CASSFRGQSTDTQYF. The CDR3 region has the DNA TGTGCCAGCAGCTTTAGGGGGCAGAGCACAGATACGCAGTATTTT. Based on the CDR3 plus reference TRBV11-3 and TRBJ2-3, the full variable domain is EAGVVQSPRYKIIEKKQPVAFWCNPISGHNTLYWYLQNLGQGPELLIRYENEEAVDDSQLPKDRFSAERLKGVDSTLKIQPAELGDSAVYLCASSFRGQSTDTQYFGPGTRLTVL.

The J gene is TRBJ2-3, the V gene TRBV18, with D possibly matching TRBD2 (5 bases). Germline V gene lookup returns CDR1 KGHSH and CDR2 LQKENI. The CDR3 extends over 17 amino acids. V lost 3 bases to trimming and J lost 0 bases, with 16 bases between them. CDR3 sequence (DNA): TGTGCCAGCTCACCCCGACCCGAGGGTTTTAGCACAGATACGCAGTATTTT. It is translated as CASSPRPEGFSTDTQYF.

The chain's CDR3 is CAISEGLSLRPQHF. The CDR3 bases are TGTGCCATCAGTGAGGGTCTTTCCTTGAGGCCCCAGCATTTT. The V gene is TRBV10-3, the J gene TRBJ1-5; D is unclear. The CDR3 is 14 residues long. Trimming shortened V by 2 bases and J by 9 bases, and 14 bases separated the two germline ends. The germline CDR1 and CDR2 sequences are ENHRY and SYGVKD.

The J gene is TRBJ2-1, the V gene TRBV5-1; 7 bases map to TRBD1. V gave up 4 bases and J gave up 4 bases; unmatched junction bases: 11. Germline V CDR1 and CDR2: SGHRS, YFSETQ. CDR3 length: 16 residues. CDR3 coding DNA: TGCGCCAGCAGCGATTACACGACGGGACAGTACAATGAGCAGTTCTTC. The encoded protein is CASSDYTTGQYNEQFF.

There are a few counts of this clone. The rearrangement joins TRBV18 to TRBJ2-7; D gene uncertain. In germline, CDR1 is KGHSH, CDR2 LQKENI. The CDR3 contains 13 residues. The V end lost 2 bases, the J end lost 2 bases, and 7 bases lay between the germline ends. The CDR3, as DNA: TGTGCCAGCTCACCAACCCAGGCCTACGAGCAGTACTTC. Residues: CASSPTQAYEQYF.

The chain carries TRBV12-5 and TRBJ2-3; 8 nucleotides line up with TRBD2. V dropped 6 bases and J dropped 2; count of bases not matched to a gene: 10. CDR1 and CDR2 (germline): LGHNT, FRNRAP. The CDR3 loop spans 16 amino acids. The CDR3 spells CASGNPAGGNTDTQYF. The CDR3 nucleotides are TGTGCTAGTGGCAACCCCGCGGGGGGCAACACAGATACGCAGTATTTT.

V and J are TRBV11-2 and TRBJ2-7, with D unresolved. V was cut by 3 bases and J by 3 bases, with 6 bases left in between. The CDR3 covers 12 residues. Germline loops: CDR1 SGHAT, CDR2 FQNNGV. This CDR3 is CASSFYFYEQYF. The CDR3, as DNA: TGTGCCAGCAGCTTCTACTTCTACGAGCAGTACTTC. The variable domain in full, with the rest retrieved from reference TRBV11-2 and TRBJ2-7, is EAGVAQSPRYKIIEKRQSVAFWCNPISGHATLYWYQQILGQGPKLLIQFQNNGVVDDSQLPKDRFSAERLKGVDSTLKIQPAKLEDSAVYLCASSFYFYEQYFGPGTRLTVT.

This chain connects TRBV7-3 to TRBJ2-1; 9 nucleotides line up with TRBD2. The CDR3 has 14 residues. Trimming removed 5 bases from V and 8 bases from J; junction bases left unmatched: 7. Germline CDR1 is SGHTA and CDR2 is FQGTGA. This chain's CDR3 is CASSPGTSYHEQFF. In nucleotides, the CDR3 is TGTGCCAGCAGCCCTGGGACTAGCTATCATGAGCAGTTCTTC.

The chain joins TRBV4-2 to TRBJ2-3, with D possibly being TRBD2 (6 bases). Germline loops: CDR1 LGHNA, CDR2 YNFKEQ. V dropped 0 bases and J dropped 5 bases, with 9 bases sitting between them. This CDR3 spans 14 amino acids. For the CDR3, the DNA is TGTGCCAGCAGCCAAGATTTGGGGGGAGATACGCAGTATTTT. This translates into CASSQDLGGDTQYF.

The chain joins TRBV11-3 to TRBJ2-7; unclear D gene. Trimming took 5 bases from V and 2 from J, leaving 13 bases between them. Per the germline V gene, CDR1 is SGHNT and CDR2 is YENEEA. This CDR3 has 14 amino acids. CDR3: CASSLGLITYEQYF. The CDR3 DNA is TGTGCCAGCAGCCTTGGGCTGATCACCTACGAGCAGTACTTC.

The chain employs TRBV19 and TRBJ2-4; 13 bases match TRBD2. The trim removed 5 bases at V and 0 bases at J, leaving 4 bases unmatched. The V gene's germline CDR1 is LNHDA and CDR2 SQIVND (reference sequence). The CDR3 spans 17 residues. DNA of the CDR3: TGTGCCAGTAGTTTGGGACTAGCGGGAAAAGCCAAAAACATTCAGTACTTC. Translation: CASSLGLAGKAKNIQYF.

The chain is built from TRBV7-7 and TRBJ2-1, with 8 bases fitting TRBD2. The CDR3 is 13 amino acids. The ends lost 2 bases at V and 6 bases at J; junction bases unmatched: 0. Germline assignment: CDR1 SSHAT and CDR2 FNYEAQ (reference sequence). The CDR3 region is CASSLLAGNEQFF. The CDR3 bases are TGTGCCAGCAGCTTACTAGCGGGCAATGAGCAGTTCTTC.